Listed below are T cell receptor beta chains from one sample, sequenced in a study of blood T cell repertoires in COVID-19. The table came from immunoSEQ multiplex PCR; TCRdb's copy has only in-frame clones and leaves some out. The table has a few hundred thousand clones, around four fifths seen once. Sample: peripheral blood. These receptors all stem from a woman aged 45-65 years with acute or convalescent COVID-19. Each CDR3 is given with its conserved first and last residue. A D gene is named only where the DNA matches it firmly. Not every row has a clone size; where given, it reads once, few, many or a size class.

J | D | size | V | length | DNA | CDR3
TRBJ2-1 | TRBD2 | . | TRBV3-1/TRBV3-2 | 16 | TGTGCCAGCAGCCAAGCCGGGACTAGCGGACGGGGGGGGCAGTTCTTC | CASSQAGTSGRGGQFF
TRBJ2-6 | . | few | TRBV30 | 15 | TGTGCCTGGAGTGTCCCCAGGGTAGTGGCCAACGTCCTGACTTTC | CAWSVPRVVANVLTF
TRBJ2-5 | TRBD1 | once | TRBV7-2 | 15 | TGTGCCAGCAGCGACCGACAGGGGGCAGGAGAGACCCAGTACTTC | CASSDRQGAGETQYF
TRBJ1-5 | TRBD1 | . | TRBV6-6 | 16 | TGTGCCAGCAGTTACTCAAGGACAGGATTAGATCAGCCCCAGCATTTT | CASSYSRTGLDQPQHF
TRBJ1-1 | TRBD1 | once | TRBV5-4 | 15 | TGTGCCAGCAGTTTGCCGGGACAGGGGAACACTGAAGCTTTCTTT | CASSLPGQGNTEAFF
TRBJ2-1 | . | . | TRBV27 | 11 | TGTGCCAGCACCAGCTACAATGAGCAGTTCTTC | CASTSYNEQFF
TRBJ1-2 | . | . | TRBV7-2 | 14 | TGTGCCAGCAGCTCACGGACAGTCCAGGGGGGCTACACCTTC | CASSSRTVQGGYTF
TRBJ2-1 | . | . | TRBV12-3/TRBV12-4 | 13 | TGTGCCAGCACCCCTCGGGCCTACAATGAGCAGTTCTTC | CASTPRAYNEQFF
TRBJ1-6 | . | . | TRBV6-1 | 16 | TGTGCCAGCAGTGCTGGGACAAGCTCCTATAATTCACCCCTCCACTTT | CASSAGTSSYNSPLHF
TRBJ2-7 | . | . | TRBV27 | 15 | TGTGCCAGCAGTTCCCCCCAACAGGGAAAAACCGAGCAGTACTTC | CASSSPQQGKTEQYF
TRBJ1-1 | . | . | TRBV5-1 | 14 | TGCGCCAGCAGCTCAACCACAGGGTTTGCTGAAGCTTTCTTT | CASSSTTGFAEAFF
TRBJ2-3 | . | . | TRBV18 | 15 | TGTGCCAGCTCCCCGAATAGCGGTAGCACAGATACGCAGTATTTT | CASSPNSGSTDTQYF
TRBJ2-3 | TRBD2 | once | TRBV6-5 | 15 | TGTGCCAGCAGCGATTTAGCGGGATCCACAGATACGCAGTATTTT | CASSDLAGSTDTQYF
TRBJ2-7 | . | . | TRBV3-1/TRBV3-2 | 15 | TGTGCCAGCAGCCAACCCAGCGGTCAAACCTACGAGCAGTACTTC | CASSQPSGQTYEQYF
TRBJ2-2 | TRBD1 | . | TRBV6-4 | 14 | TGTGCCAGCAGTGACGGAACAGGGGCCGGGGAGCTGTTTTTT | CASSDGTGAGELFF
TRBJ2-2 | TRBD2 | . | TRBV2 | 16 | TGTGCCAGCAGAGGTCTAGCGGGGGCGAACACCGGGGAGCTGTTTTTT | CASRGLAGANTGELFF
TRBJ1-1 | . | . | TRBV5-6 | 14 | TGTGCCAGCAGCAGGGGGGGACAATCGGTAAAAGCTTTCTTT | CASSRGGQSVKAFF
TRBJ2-5 | TRBD1 | . | TRBV5-1 | 17 | TGCGCCAGCAGCTTGGGAGGGGCGACAGGGGGCTGGGAGACCCAGTACTTC | CASSLGGATGGWETQYF
TRBJ1-3 | . | . | TRBV6-5 | 15 | TGTGCCAGCAGTTTACAGGGAAGAGCTGGAAACACCATATATTTT | CASSLQGRAGNTIYF
TRBJ1-2 | TRBD1 | . | TRBV5-4 | 14 | TGTGCCAGCAGCTTTAGACAGGGGTCCTATGGCTACACCTTC | CASSFRQGSYGYTF